The 10 T cell receptor beta chains below were found in one sample sequenced in a study of shared clonotypes between healthy human individuals. The data were produced by immunoSEQ multiplex PCR, yet TCRdb's version contains in-frame clones alone and is incomplete. The data contain 2 million to 2.5 million clones, 90% to 95% of them singletons. The sample consisted of naive CD4+ T cells from PBMCs. Subset given: CD45RA+ positively selected. These receptors originate from a man aged 18 to 35 in good health. Some clones in this sample may be carry-over from other donors' samples.

Points on this clone: Other DNA sequences in this sample translate to the same CDR3. The V gene is TRBV5-4, the J gene TRBJ2-5; D possibly corresponds to TRBD2 (5 bases). The CDR3 has 14 amino acids. The V gene lost 1 base and the J gene lost 5 bases, with 12 bases spanning the gap. Per germline, CDR1 SGHNT and CDR2 YYREEE (reference sequence). DNA of the CDR3: TGTGCCAGCAGCTTGAGGCGGGTGGGGGAGACCCAGTACTTC. Translating gives CASSLRRVGETQYF.

The chain has TRBV5-4 and TRBJ2-2; tentative D call: TRBD2 (5 bases). With 0 bases removed from V and 6 bases from J, the gap between germline ends came to 12 bases. CDR1 is SGHNT, CDR2 YYREEE, per germline (reference sequence). The CDR3 consists of 15 residues. This chain's CDR3 is CASSLGNGMAGELFF. The CDR3 DNA follows: TGTGCCAGCAGCTTGGGGAACGGGATGGCCGGGGAGCTGTTTTTT.

The chain carries TRBV28 and TRBJ2-1; D might be TRBD1 or TRBD2, each matching 5 bases. Trimming took off 2 bases at V and 0 bases at J, with 11 bases between the two ends. Per the germline V gene, CDR1 is MDHEN and CDR2 is SYDVKM. The CDR3 runs 16 residues. The CDR3 reads CASSLGGLNSYNEQFF. Here the CDR3 DNA reads TGTGCCAGCAGTTTAGGGGGTCTCAACTCCTACAATGAGCAGTTCTTC.

The V call is TRBV2, the J call TRBJ1-2, with D tentatively TRBD1 (6 bases). The CDR3 contains 13 residues. Trimming stripped 8 bases from V and 4 bases from J, with 14 bases between. Germline lookup yields CDR1 SNHLY and CDR2 FYNNEI. The CDR3 coding sequence is TGTGCCAGCCGGAACAGGGAGGGCTATGGCTACACCTTC. It encodes CASRNREGYGYTF.

The V call is TRBV5-1, the J call TRBJ2-7, with a possible D match to TRBD1 (5 bases). The V gene's germline CDR1 is SGHRS and CDR2 YFSETQ. The CDR3 contains 15 residues. Trimming shortened V by 4 bases and J by 2 bases, and 16 bases separated the two germline ends. The CDR3 DNA follows: TGCGCCAGCAGCCAACACCTCACAGGAACCTACGAGCAGTACTTC. It encodes CASSQHLTGTYEQYF.

This sequence joins TRBV27 and TRBJ1-1, with 9 bases matching TRBD1. The length of the CDR3 is 14 residues. Germline CDR1 is MNHEY and CDR2 is SMNVEV (reference sequence). J gave up 10 bases and V 2 bases, and 8 bases lay outside the gene matches. The CDR3 spells CASSLGDRAQRAFF. In nucleotides, the CDR3 is TGTGCCAGCAGTTTAGGGGACAGGGCGCAGAGAGCTTTCTTT.

The J gene is TRBJ2-6, the V gene TRBV25-1; D is unclear. CDR3 length equals 15 residues. Trimming stripped 0 bases from V and 2 bases from J, with 5 bases between. Germline lookup yields CDR1 MGHDK and CDR2 SYGVNS. CDR3 sequence: CASSEYRAGANVLTF. CDR3 nucleotides: TGTGCCAGCAGTGAATACCGGGCTGGGGCCAACGTCCTGACTTTC.

V gene TRBV5-1 combines with J gene TRBJ2-2; 7 bases are shared with TRBD1. V gave up 2 bases and J gave up 5 bases; unmatched junction bases: 6. Germline-derived CDR1 and CDR2 are SGHRS and YFSETQ. The CDR3 is made up of 15 amino acids. Here the CDR3 DNA reads TGCGCCAGCAGCTTACAGGGGATTGGGACCGGGGAGCTGTTTTTT. Protein product: CASSLQGIGTGELFF.

This rearrangement joins TRBV28 to TRBJ2-1; 7 bases line up with TRBD1. The CDR3 has 15 amino acids. The V and J ends lost 5 bases and 10 bases, in that order; junction bases with no gene match: 14. In germline, CDR1 is MDHEN, CDR2 SYDVKM. The CDR3 spells CASSQWTGTGGEQFF. CDR3 bases: TGTGCCAGCAGTCAGTGGACAGGAACGGGCGGCGAGCAGTTCTTC.

The J gene is TRBJ2-1, the V gene TRBV5-6, with D uncertain. V was trimmed by 7 bases and J by 0 bases, leaving 20 bases between them. The germline gives CDR1 SGHDT, CDR2 YYEEEE. This CDR3 is built from 17 residues. The CDR3 DNA reads TGTGCCAGCGGTAGATACGGCGCGGCCAGCTCCTACAATGAGCAGTTCTTC. Amino acids: CASGRYGAASSYNEQFF.